A selection of T cell receptor beta chains follows, all from one sample in a study of T-cell memory formation after mild COVID-19. Each CDR3 protein is one row after TCRdb ran MiXCR on the 5' RACE reads. The sample includes fewer than 350,000 distinct CDR3 sequences, about 16% seen only once; the top ten take more than 20%. The sequenced sample consisted of PBMCs or a T cell subset sorted from them (not recorded which). The receptors shown here come from a man aged 18 to 29 who had mild COVID-19 (a few samples of this study predate the infection). Cell type and time point are not known. The CDR3 runs from the conserved cysteine through the conserved F or W. D genes are given only for firm matches. Rows give clone size only sometimes, using once, few, many, or a class for an expanded clone.

D gene: NA; clone size: few; J gene: TRBJ2-1; V gene: TRBV5-1; CDR3 DNA: TGCGCCAGCAGCTTGTCGGTGAGCTCCTACAATGAGCAGTTCTTC; CDR3 protein: CASSLSVSSYNEQFF
D gene: NA; clone size: few; J gene: TRBJ2-3; V gene: TRBV20-1; CDR3 DNA: TGCAGTGCTATTCAGGGTGATACGCAGTATTTT; CDR3 protein: CSAIQGDTQYF
D gene: NA; clone size: NA; J gene: TRBJ1-6; V gene: TRBV4-1; CDR3 DNA: TGCGCCAGCAGCCAGGGGAGTTTTGGTTCACCCCTCCACTTT; CDR3 protein: CASSQGSFGSPLHF
D gene: NA; clone size: many; J gene: TRBJ2-2; V gene: TRBV18; CDR3 DNA: TGTGCCAGCTCACCTTCGTCGGGTTTCGCCGGGGAGCTGTTTTTT; CDR3 protein: CASSPSSGFAGELFF
D gene: NA; clone size: few; J gene: TRBJ2-4; V gene: TRBV7-2; CDR3 DNA: TGTGCCAGCAGTTTCATCAAAAACATTCAGTACTTC; CDR3 protein: CASSFIKNIQYF
D gene: NA; clone size: few; J gene: TRBJ1-2; V gene: TRBV4-3; CDR3 DNA: TGCGCCAGCAGCCAAACTCCGGGACAAAGTAGTGGCTACACCTTC; CDR3 protein: CASSQTPGQSSGYTF
D gene: NA; clone size: few; J gene: TRBJ2-5; V gene: TRBV7-2; CDR3 DNA: TGTGCCAGCAGCCCTAAGGGGCTGCAAGAGACCCAGTACTTC; CDR3 protein: CASSPKGLQETQYF
D gene: NA; clone size: few; J gene: TRBJ2-3; V gene: TRBV7-3; CDR3 DNA: TGTGCCAGCAGCTTATACCCCAGGGATCCAGATACGCAGTATTTT; CDR3 protein: CASSLYPRDPDTQYF
D gene: NA; clone size: NA; J gene: TRBJ2-1; V gene: TRBV4-1; CDR3 DNA: TGCGCCAGCAGCCAAGAATTGGAAAACAATGAGCAGTTCTTC; CDR3 protein: CASSQELENNEQFF
D gene: TRBD1; clone size: many; J gene: TRBJ2-3; V gene: TRBV5-4; CDR3 DNA: TGTGCCAGCAGCTTCGACAGGGGAACAGATACGCAGTATTTT; CDR3 protein: CASSFDRGTDTQYF
D gene: TRBD1; clone size: few; J gene: TRBJ1-2; V gene: TRBV7-9; CDR3 DNA: TGTGCCAGCAGCCCGGACAGGGTTTATGGCTACACCTTC; CDR3 protein: CASSPDRVYGYTF
D gene: TRBD1; clone size: few; J gene: TRBJ2-7; V gene: TRBV7-9; CDR3 DNA: TGTGCCATACAGGGGCCAAACGGCGAGCAGTACTTC; CDR3 protein: CAIQGPNGEQYF
D gene: NA; clone size: NA; J gene: TRBJ2-5; V gene: TRBV20-1; CDR3 DNA: TGCAGTGCTAGAGATGCTTTGGTAGGGGAGACCCAGTACTTC; CDR3 protein: CSARDALVGETQYF
D gene: TRBD1; clone size: few; J gene: TRBJ2-7; V gene: TRBV6-5; CDR3 DNA: TGTGCCAGCAGACTCGGGACAGGAAGCTACGAGCAGTACTTC; CDR3 protein: CASRLGTGSYEQYF
D gene: NA; clone size: NA; J gene: TRBJ1-1; V gene: TRBV14; CDR3 DNA: TGTGCCAGCAGCCGATACAGGGACACTGAAGCTTTCTTT; CDR3 protein: CASSRYRDTEAFF
D gene: NA; clone size: few; J gene: TRBJ2-3; V gene: TRBV12-3/TRBV12-4; CDR3 DNA: TGTGCCAGCAGCCGCGGGGGCGGGGGATTAGATACGCAGTATTTT; CDR3 protein: CASSRGGGGLDTQYF
D gene: TRBD2; clone size: few; J gene: TRBJ2-5; V gene: TRBV9; CDR3 DNA: TGTGCCAGCAGCGTAGCTGCGCGGGGGTCCCAAGAGACCCAGTACTTC; CDR3 protein: CASSVAARGSQETQYF
D gene: NA; clone size: few; J gene: TRBJ2-1; V gene: TRBV6-5; CDR3 DNA: TGTGCCAGCAGTTATGGAGGGGGGGCATATCCCAATGAGCAGTTCTTC; CDR3 protein: CASSYGGGAYPNEQFF
D gene: NA; clone size: few; J gene: TRBJ1-2; V gene: TRBV7-2; CDR3 DNA: TGTGCCAGCAGCTTAGGGACGAGGAATGGCTACACCTTC; CDR3 protein: CASSLGTRNGYTF
D gene: TRBD1; clone size: few; J gene: TRBJ2-6; V gene: TRBV18; CDR3 DNA: TGTGCCAGCTCACCCCCCCGGGACAGGCCTGGGTGGGCCAACGTCCTGATTTTC; CDR3 protein: CASSPPRDRPGWANVLIF
D gene: TRBD1; clone size: NA; J gene: TRBJ1-5; V gene: TRBV7-2; CDR3 DNA: TGTGCCAGCAGCTTAAGTGGGACAGGATATCAGCCCCAGCATTTT; CDR3 protein: CASSLSGTGYQPQHF
D gene: NA; clone size: few; J gene: TRBJ1-1; V gene: TRBV7-9; CDR3 DNA: TGTGCCAGCAGCCGGGAAGGGCCAACTTCAGTTTTCTTT; CDR3 protein: CASSREGPTSVFF
D gene: NA; clone size: NA; J gene: TRBJ2-7; V gene: TRBV6-6; CDR3 DNA: TGTGCCAGCAGGAGGGAGGCCTACGAGCAGTACTTC; CDR3 protein: CASRREAYEQYF
D gene: NA; clone size: few; J gene: TRBJ2-7; V gene: TRBV7-3; CDR3 DNA: TGTGCCAGCTCCTACGAGCAGTACTTC; CDR3 protein: CASSYEQYF
D gene: NA; clone size: NA; J gene: TRBJ1-4; V gene: TRBV12-3/TRBV12-4; CDR3 DNA: TGTGCCAGCAGTCTACTAAGGGGACGGGGGAGCAAACTGTTTTTT; CDR3 protein: CASSLLRGRGSKLFF
D gene: NA; clone size: NA; J gene: TRBJ1-1; V gene: TRBV5-1; CDR3 DNA: TGCGCCAGCAGCCATAGGAGTCGGGGACCGAAGAACACTGAAGCTTTCTTT; CDR3 protein: CASSHRSRGPKNTEAFF
D gene: NA; clone size: few; J gene: TRBJ2-5; V gene: TRBV14; CDR3 DNA: TGTGCCAGCAGCCAAGATCCGGGGCAAGAGACCCAGTACTTC; CDR3 protein: CASSQDPGQETQYF
D gene: NA; clone size: many; J gene: TRBJ2-4; V gene: TRBV20-1; CDR3 DNA: TGCAGTGCCTCCCGGGAACGGGCATTTCAGTACTTC; CDR3 protein: CSASRERAFQYF